The next 11 T cell receptor beta chains were all read from a single sample in a study of cytomegalovirus exposure and HLA in healthy donors. Use of 60 Vbeta and 13 Jbeta primers characterized the PCR. Assay: immunoSEQ multiplex PCR; the TCRdb copy retains only in-frame clones and omits some. The table records more than 150,000 clones, 77% of them present only once. Material for sequencing was PBMCs. Receptors were obtained from a man between 18 and 29 years old in good health and CMV-seronegative.

The chain is built from TRBV5-6 and TRBJ2-5, with D maybe TRBD2 (6 bases). The J call could be wrong; TRBJ2-7 is a better fit for the DNA end. This CDR3 has 16 amino acids. Germline CDR1 SGHDT, CDR2 YYEEEE. CDR3 coding DNA: TGTGCCAGCAGCGCTTACGGGACTGGAAGCTCCTACGAGCAGTACTTC. It specifies CASSAYGTGSSYEQYF.

The chain joins TRBV18 to TRBJ2-7, with 11 bases matching TRBD1. Germline CDR1 is KGHSH and CDR2 is LQKENI. J was trimmed by 3 bases and V by 1 base; bases with no gene match: 5. There are 16 residues in the CDR3. The CDR3 nucleotides read TGTGCCAGCTCACCACTTGGGACAGGGGGGATCTACGAGCAGTACTTC. Residues: CASSPLGTGGIYEQYF. Using reference TRBV18 and TRBJ2-7 for the parts outside the CDR3, the full variable domain is NAGVMQNPRHLVRRRGQEARLRCSPMKGHSHVYWYRQLPEEGLKFMVYLQKENIIDESGMPKERFSAEFPKEGPSILRIQQVVRGDSAAYFCASSPLGTGGIYEQYFGPGTRLTVT.

This chain joins TRBV6-5 and TRBJ2-7, with TRBD2 matching 9 bases. The germline V gene has CDR1 MNHEY and CDR2 SVGAGI. V lost 4 bases to trimming and J lost 0 bases; unmatched junction nucleotides: 7. The CDR3 sequence is 16 residues long. In DNA form, the CDR3 reads TGTGCCAGCAGTTTAAGAAGCGGGGGGAACTCCTACGAGCAGTACTTC. Encoded protein: CASSLRSGGNSYEQYF.

V is TRBV5-5 and J is TRBJ2-1; weak D call: TRBD1 (6 bases). Germline V CDR1 and CDR2: SGHKS, YYEKEE (reference sequence). The CDR3 sequence is 15 residues long. V dropped 4 bases and J dropped 0 bases, with 11 bases sitting between them. The CDR3, as DNA: TGTGCCAGCAGCCCTACAGGGAGCTCCTACAATGAGCAGTTCTTC. Its protein is CASSPTGSSYNEQFF.

The V gene is TRBV4-1, the J gene TRBJ2-7; 8 nucleotides line up with TRBD2. Germline trimming cut 3 bases from V and 0 bases from J; bases unmatched to any gene: 1. Germline V gives CDR1 MGHRA, CDR2 YSYEKL. The CDR3 consists of 14 residues. CDR3 DNA: TGCGCCAGCAGCCACCTAGCGGGCTCCTACGAGCAGTACTTC. Protein sequence: CASSHLAGSYEQYF.

The V and J genes are TRBV27 and TRBJ2-1; D is possibly TRBD1 (7 bases). V was cut by 0 bases and J by 4 bases, with 13 bases left in between. CDR1 and CDR2 (germline): MNHEY, SMNVEV (reference sequence). CDR3 length equals 16 residues. This CDR3 reads CASSLSDRRAYNEQFF. DNA for the CDR3: TGTGCCAGCAGTTTATCGGACAGGAGGGCATACAATGAGCAGTTCTTC.

This chain connects TRBV6-6 to TRBJ2-5; no clear D. The J call may not be correct, given that the DNA end is closer to TRBJ2-7. This CDR3 has 14 residues. Germline CDR1 reads MNHNY; CDR2 reads SVGAGI (reference sequence). CDR3 coding DNA: TGTGCCAGTTCAAGAGGCCTTTTTTCCTACGAGCAGTACTTC. Amino acid sequence: CASSRGLFSYEQYF.

The chain carries TRBV4-3 and TRBJ2-7; 9 bases map to TRBD1. The CDR3 length is 15 residues. Losses at the gene ends were 1 base for V and 4 bases for J; bases not matched to a gene: 5. Germline assignment: CDR1 LGHNA and CDR2 YSLEER. The CDR3 region has the DNA TGCGCCAGCAGCCAAGGGCGACAGGGGGAATACGAGCAGTACTTC. Amino acids: CASSQGRQGEYEQYF.

V gene TRBV11-2 combines with J gene TRBJ2-5; 9 nucleotides line up with TRBD2. The V and J ends lost 5 bases and 1 base, in that order; junction bases with no gene match: 8. The germline V gene encodes CDR1 SGHAT and CDR2 FQNNGV. This CDR3 is 16 amino acids long. The CDR3 sequence is CASSVRLAASQETQYF. The DNA for the CDR3 is TGTGCCAGCAGCGTCCGACTAGCGGCCTCCCAAGAGACCCAGTACTTC.

The CDR3 nucleotides are TGTGCCAGCAGCCGGATAGCGAAGAGTACCTACGAGCAGTACTTC. Translated, it gives CASSRIAKSTYEQYF. This chain connects TRBV7-2 to TRBJ2-7; TRBD2 is a possible D gene (5 bases). V was shortened by 5 bases and J by 2 bases, with 16 bases between the two germline ends. CDR3 length: 15 amino acids. Germline CDR1 is SGHTA and CDR2 is FQGNSA.

The chain employs TRBV13 and TRBJ1-2, with no clear D. Germline CDR1 and CDR2: PRHDT and FYEKMQ (reference sequence). V shed 2 bases and J shed 8 bases, with 6 bases lying between them. The CDR3 is 11 amino acids. The CDR3 nucleotides read TGTGCCAGCAGCTTACGAGGGGGCTACACCTTC. Translation: CASSLRGGYTF.